These 12 T cell receptor beta chains came from one sample sequenced in a study of blood T cell repertoires in COVID-19. Sequencing was performed with immunoSEQ multiplex PCR; in TCRdb, only in-frame clones are kept and a portion is missing. The table shows under 200,000 clones, with roughly 91% occurring only once. The sample was peripheral blood. The origin of the receptors is a man between 50 and 59 years old who had recovered from COVID-19.

V gene TRBV27 combines with J gene TRBJ1-1, with 7 bases fitting TRBD1. The CDR3 sequence is 15 residues long. The germline V gene encodes CDR1 MNHEY and CDR2 SMNVEV (reference sequence). Unmatched junction bases numbered 3, after V lost 2 bases and J lost 0 bases. The CDR3 coding sequence is TGTGCCAGCAGTTTAATAGGGGGCTTGAACACTGAAGCTTTCTTT. It codes for CASSLIGGLNTEAFF.

The chain combines TRBV7-9 with TRBJ2-7; 7 nucleotides align to TRBD1. With 5 bases clipped from V and 1 base from J, the junction kept 8 bases outside the gene matches. From germline, CDR1 is SEHNR and CDR2 FQNEAQ (reference sequence). CDR3 length equals 15 residues. For the CDR3, the DNA is TGTGCCAGCAGCGCAACCGGGACAGATTCCTACGAGCAGTACTTC. Translating gives CASSATGTDSYEQYF.

The V and J genes are TRBV28 and TRBJ1-6, with D possibly matching TRBD1 (6 bases). The germline V gene encodes CDR1 MDHEN and CDR2 SYDVKM. The CDR3 covers 15 residues. V shed 5 bases and J shed 8 bases, with 16 bases lying between them. CDR3 residues: CASSQDSHRDSPLHF. CDR3 nucleotide sequence: TGTGCCAGCAGTCAGGACAGCCATAGGGATTCACCCCTCCACTTT. The full variable domain, in which reference TRBV28 and TRBJ1-6 provide the parts outside the CDR3, is DVKVTQSSRYLVKRTGEKVFLECVQDMDHENMFWYRQDPGLGLRLIYFSYDVKMKEKGDIPEGYSVSREKKERFSLILESASTNQTSMYLCASSQDSHRDSPLHFGNGTRLTVT.

This chain joins TRBV2 and TRBJ2-3, with D perhaps matching TRBD2 (6 bases). CDR3 length: 17 residues. V dropped 5 bases and J dropped 3 bases, with 21 bases sitting between them. Germline-derived CDR1 and CDR2 are SNHLY and FYNNEI. CDR3 in amino acids: CASSYGMVEGRTDTQYF. In DNA form, the CDR3 reads TGTGCCAGCAGTTATGGAATGGTGGAGGGAAGAACAGATACGCAGTATTTT.

The V gene is TRBV7-6, the J gene TRBJ2-7; tentatively, D is TRBD1 (6 bases). Trimming left V 5 bases short and J 4 bases short, with 15 bases between. The CDR3 is 14 residues long. The germline CDR1 and CDR2 sequences are SGHVS and FNYEAQ. The CDR3 DNA reads as TGTGCCAGCAGCCTCCGGACAGCGACTTACGAGCAGTACTTC. Protein sequence: CASSLRTATYEQYF.

The chain joins TRBV5-1 to TRBJ2-3; possible D gene TRBD2, 7 bases. Between the trimmed V and J ends, which lost 3 bases and 4 bases, there was a span of 9 bases. Germline values: CDR1 SGHRS, CDR2 YFSETQ. This CDR3 is 13 amino acids long. CDR3 sequence: CASSSGGPDTQYF. As DNA, the CDR3 is TGCGCCAGCAGCTCCGGGGGGCCAGATACGCAGTATTTT.

The chain couples TRBV9 to TRBJ2-1; D possibly corresponds to TRBD2 (5 bases). This CDR3 spans 13 amino acids. Trimming pared 2 bases from V and 4 bases from J, leaving 7 bases between. Germline CDR1 SGDLS, CDR2 YYNGEE. CDR3 DNA sequence: TGTGCCAGCAGCGTGCGGGTGTACAATGAGCAGTTCTTC. Translation: CASSVRVYNEQFF.

This sequence joins TRBV28 and TRBJ1-5, with 7 bases aligning to TRBD1. Germline-derived CDR1 and CDR2 are MDHEN and SYDVKM. After removal of 2 bases from V and 15 bases from J, the junction contained 13 bases not matched to a gene. The CDR3 is 14 amino acids. CDR3 amino acids: CASSLKGPQGKGHF. CDR3 DNA sequence: TGTGCCAGCAGTTTAAAGGGGCCACAGGGGAAAGGGCATTTT.

The J gene is TRBJ1-2, the V gene TRBV4-3; a weak D match, TRBD1 (5 bases). There are 15 residues in the CDR3. Germline loops: CDR1 LGHNA, CDR2 YSLEER. V gave up 0 bases and J gave up 7 bases, with 15 bases separating them. CDR3 amino acids: CASSQEAGWSSGYTF. CDR3 nucleotides: TGCGCCAGCAGCCAAGAGGCAGGGTGGAGTTCTGGCTACACCTTC.

The chain links TRBV6-6 to TRBJ1-3; TRBD1 aligns across 10 bases. Per the germline V gene, CDR1 is MNHNY and CDR2 is SVGAGI (reference sequence). The CDR3 totals 15 residues. V lost 6 bases and J lost 7; bases outside the gene matches: 9. The CDR3 here is CASSDGGQGSNTIYF. CDR3 DNA: TGTGCCAGCAGCGACGGGGGACAGGGGTCTAACACCATATATTTT.

This chain links TRBV2 with TRBJ2-3; TRBD2 matches at 7 bases. Germline V gene data show CDR1 as SNHLY and CDR2 as FYNNEI. The CDR3 runs to 19 residues. V was pared by 2 bases and J by 8 bases, with 22 bases of the junction left unmatched. In DNA form, the CDR3 reads TGTGCCAGCAGTGAACTCGTTTGCGGGAGTATCCCTCTTGTTTGTACGCAGTATTTT. Translated, it gives CASSELVCGSIPLVCTQYF.

This chain connects TRBV4-2 to TRBJ2-5, with 10 bases aligning to TRBD1. The CDR3 has 15 residues. J was trimmed by 2 bases and V by 4 bases; bases with no gene match: 4. Germline CDR1 and CDR2: LGHNA and YNFKEQ. The CDR3 sequence is CASSPRTGGQETQYF. As DNA, the CDR3 is TGTGCCAGCAGCCCAAGGACAGGGGGGCAAGAGACCCAGTACTTC.